Below, 20 T cell receptor beta chains from the same sample are listed, as sequenced in a study of PD-L1 blockade in urothelial cancer. The assay was immunoSEQ multiplex PCR, and TCRdb's table has in-frame clones only and misses some. The sample carries around 30,000 clones, around four fifths recorded once. Time point indicated: peripheral blood 6 weeks after treatment start. Specimen: PBMCs, collected around atezolizumab (anti-PD-L1) treatment. The source is a man in his 70s with urothelial cancer.

The chain combines TRBV4-1 with TRBJ2-1, with D possibly TRBD2 on 6 matching bases. V dropped 4 bases and J dropped 3 bases, with 25 bases sitting between them. CDR3 length: 19 residues. Germline assignment: CDR1 MGHRA and CDR2 YSYEKL. CDR3: CASSPLAAAPRSSYNEQFF. DNA of the CDR3: TGCGCCAGCAGCCCACTAGCCGCAGCCCCAAGGTCAAGCTACAATGAGCAGTTCTTC.

V and J are TRBV7-2 and TRBJ1-2, with D possibly matching TRBD1 (5 bases). The CDR3 is 17 residues long. V was shortened by 1 base and J by 0 bases, with 15 bases between the two germline ends. Looked up from germline, CDR1 is SGHTA and CDR2 is FQGNSA. The CDR3 DNA reads TGTGCCAGCAGCTTAGAAATGGGCAGGGCGACTAACTATGGCTACACCTTC. It yields the protein CASSLEMGRATNYGYTF.

The rearrangement uses TRBV18 and TRBJ1-4, with unresolved D. V was pared by 6 bases and J by 0 bases, with 11 bases between. The germline gives CDR1 KGHSH, CDR2 LQKENI. The CDR3 is 15 residues long. CDR3 region: CASSTVGATNEKLFF. The CDR3 DNA sequence: TGTGCCAGCTCCACAGTCGGGGCAACTAATGAAAAACTGTTTTTT.

The chain carries TRBV6-9 and TRBJ2-7; 8 bases fit TRBD1. J was trimmed by 2 bases and V by 6 bases; bases with no gene match: 6. Germline CDR1 is MNHGY and CDR2 is SVAAGI. CDR3 length: 14 amino acids. The CDR3 DNA reads as TGTGCCAGCAGGGGGGGACAGGCCCCCTACGAGCAGTACTTC. Translation gives CASRGGQAPYEQYF.

The V call is TRBV6-5, the J call TRBJ2-1, with TRBD2 as a possible D gene (5 bases). The ends were cut back, 4 bases at V and 7 bases at J, with 14 bases in the middle. Germline V gene data show CDR1 as MNHEY and CDR2 as SVGAGI. The CDR3 runs 14 residues. This chain's CDR3 is CASSSPRGGNEQFF. CDR3 in DNA: TGTGCCAGCAGTTCCCCCCGAGGCGGGAATGAGCAGTTCTTC.

The V gene is TRBV5-3, the J gene TRBJ1-3; no clear D gene. TRBV5-3 is an ORF, and what it does is uncertain. V was cut by 4 bases and J by 2 bases, with 13 bases left in between. This CDR3 is 15 amino acids long. The CDR3 loop reads CARSTGMRPGNTIYF. CDR3 nucleotides: TGTGCCAGAAGCACCGGAATGAGGCCTGGAAACACCATATATTTT.

This clone is a singleton in its sample. The rearrangement uses TRBV5-4 and TRBJ2-7, with a possible D match to TRBD1 (6 bases). V lost 5 bases and J lost 5, with 20 bases in between. The CDR3 is made up of 15 amino acids. Per the germline V gene, CDR1 is SGHNT and CDR2 is YYREEE (reference sequence). The CDR3 sequence: CASSFGQLVNNEQYF. The CDR3 nucleotides are TGTGCCAGCAGTTTTGGACAGCTAGTCAATAACGAGCAGTACTTC.

The sample holds a few counts of this clone. V is TRBV6-5 and J is TRBJ2-7; D may be TRBD2 (6 bases). The CDR3 has 14 amino acids. V was clipped by 5 bases and J by 5 bases, with 16 bases between them. Germline CDR1 MNHEY, CDR2 SVGAGI. CDR3 nucleotide sequence: TGTGCCAGCAGTCCCCGGCGGGGCCGGGACGAGCAGTACTTC. It translates to CASSPRRGRDEQYF.

The chain has TRBV7-9 and TRBJ1-5; D is unresolved. V was shortened by 3 bases and J by 8 bases, with 17 bases between the two germline ends. CDR3 length equals 15 residues. The germline gives CDR1 SEHNR, CDR2 FQNEAQ (reference sequence). The CDR3 DNA follows: TGTGCCAGCAGCTTGGGTGACGCGGCCCGAGAGCCCCAGCATTTT. It yields the protein CASSLGDAAREPQHF.

The chain links TRBV7-9 to TRBJ2-3; TRBD1 matches at 10 bases. This CDR3 contains 13 residues. J was trimmed by 4 bases and V by 11 bases; bases with no gene match: 6. The germline V gene has CDR1 SEHNR and CDR2 FQNEAQ (reference sequence). The CDR3 nucleotides read TGTGCCGGTTCCGGGACAGGGGCAGATACGCAGTATTTT. Protein product: CAGSGTGADTQYF. Using reference TRBV7-9 and TRBJ2-3 for the parts outside the CDR3, the full variable domain is DTGVSQNPRHKITKRGQNVTFRCDPISEHNRLYWYRQTLGQGPEFLTYFQNEAQLEKSRLLSDRFSAERPKGSFSTLEIQRTEQGDSAMYLCAGSGTGADTQYFGPGTRLTVL.

The chain has TRBV29-1 and TRBJ2-7; 14 nucleotides match TRBD2. Losses at the gene ends were 4 bases for V and 8 bases for J; bases not matched to a gene: 10. Germline CDR1 SQVTM, CDR2 ANQGSEA. The CDR3 has 15 residues. CDR3 DNA sequence: TGCAGCGTTGCTGTGGGGGGACTAGCGGGAGCTAAGCAGTACTTC. Translated: CSVAVGGLAGAKQYF.

The chain employs TRBV6-6 and TRBJ2-6; weak D call: TRBD2 (6 bases). Trimming cost V 5 bases and J 3 bases, with 11 bases left between them. Germline V gives CDR1 MNHNY, CDR2 SVGAGI (reference sequence). CDR3 size: 15 residues. The CDR3 DNA sequence: TGTGCCAGCAGTCCGCGGAGGGGTGGGGCCAACGTCCTGACTTTC. This codes for CASSPRRGGANVLTF.

The chain is built from TRBV29-1 and TRBJ2-7; the match to TRBD2 covers 8 bases. The CDR3 consists of 13 residues. The germline gives CDR1 SQVTM, CDR2 ANQGSEA. The V segment lost 2 bases and the J segment 9 bases; nucleotides outside the gene matches: 9. CDR3 protein: CSVERGGRSGQYF. In DNA form, the CDR3 reads TGCAGCGTTGAACGGGGGGGCCGTTCCGGGCAGTACTTC.

This clone turned up a few times. V usage is TRBV28 and J usage is TRBJ1-1; unclear D gene. The CDR3 is 14 residues long. The V end lost 4 bases, the J end lost 11 bases, and 20 bases lay between the germline ends. CDR1 and CDR2 from the germline V gene are MDHEN and SYDVKM. CDR3 in DNA: TGTGCCAGCAGTTGGGCAGGAATGGACTTGCGGGCTTTCTTT. Encoded protein: CASSWAGMDLRAFF. Complete variable domain (other parts from reference TRBV28 and TRBJ1-1): DVKVTQSSRYLVKRTGEKVFLECVQDMDHENMFWYRQDPGLGLRLIYFSYDVKMKEKGDIPEGYSVSREKKERFSLILESASTNQTSMYLCASSWAGMDLRAFFGQGTRLTVV.

This chain connects TRBV5-1 to TRBJ2-3, with D perhaps matching TRBD2 (5 bases). The germline gives CDR1 SGHRS, CDR2 YFSETQ. Trimming took off 1 base at V and 6 bases at J, with 9 bases between the two ends. The CDR3 is 13 residues long. CDR3 nucleotides: TGCGCCAGCAGCTTGATGACTACGGATACGCAGTATTTT. Its protein is CASSLMTTDTQYF. The full variable domain, rest sourced from reference TRBV5-1 and TRBJ2-3, is KAGVTQTPRYLIKTRGQQVTLSCSPISGHRSVSWYQQTPGQGLQFLFEYFSETQRNKGNFPGRFSGRQFSNSRSEMNVSTLELGDSALYLCASSLMTTDTQYFGPGTRLTVL.

The chain couples TRBV5-1 to TRBJ2-2; 7 bases line up with TRBD1. The ends lost 0 bases at V and 4 bases at J; junction bases unmatched: 12. The CDR3 loop spans 18 amino acids. Germline V gives CDR1 SGHRS, CDR2 YFSETQ. CDR3 in DNA: TGCGCCAGCAGCTTGGTTAACTCAGGGGGTTCCGTCACCGGGGAGCTGTTTTTT. Translating it yields CASSLVNSGGSVTGELFF.

This clone appeared a single time. Additional DNA sequences in this sample encode the identical CDR3. The J gene is TRBJ2-5, the V gene TRBV6-4, with 12 bases aligning to TRBD2. Germline V gene lookup returns CDR1 MRHNA and CDR2 SNTAGT. The V segment lost 5 bases and the J segment 4 bases; nucleotides outside the gene matches: 2. The CDR3 sequence is 14 residues long. The CDR3 sequence is CASSPTSGGETQYF. CDR3 bases: TGTGCCAGCAGTCCGACTAGCGGGGGAGAGACCCAGTACTTC.

This chain uses TRBV5-1 with TRBJ2-7; 10 positions match TRBD2. Trimming cost V 2 bases and J 3 bases; bases outside gene matches: 5. CDR3 length: 15 residues. Germline lookup yields CDR1 SGHRS and CDR2 YFSETQ. CDR3 region: CASSFILAGNYEQYF. The CDR3 coding sequence is TGCGCCAGCAGCTTCATACTAGCGGGGAACTACGAGCAGTACTTC.

The V call is TRBV6-6, the J call TRBJ2-1; 9 nucleotides align to TRBD2. The CDR3 is 14 residues long. Germline-derived CDR1 and CDR2 are MNHNY and SVGAGI (reference sequence). Trimming cost V 2 bases and J 9 bases; bases outside gene matches: 5. The CDR3 DNA reads TGTGCCAGCAGTTACGGCGGGGGGGCAGGTGAGCAGTTCTTC. The encoded protein is CASSYGGGAGEQFF.

This clone was seen a single time. The chain combines TRBV4-1 with TRBJ2-3, with 9 bases aligning to TRBD2. Germline CDR1 is MGHRA and CDR2 is YSYEKL. The CDR3 is 19 residues long. The junction had 13 bases not matched to a gene; V was cut back by 0 bases and J by 3 bases. The CDR3: CASSQDGSRAGGNTDTQYF. CDR3 DNA: TGCGCCAGCAGCCAAGATGGCTCCCGGGCGGGAGGGAATACAGATACGCAGTATTTT.